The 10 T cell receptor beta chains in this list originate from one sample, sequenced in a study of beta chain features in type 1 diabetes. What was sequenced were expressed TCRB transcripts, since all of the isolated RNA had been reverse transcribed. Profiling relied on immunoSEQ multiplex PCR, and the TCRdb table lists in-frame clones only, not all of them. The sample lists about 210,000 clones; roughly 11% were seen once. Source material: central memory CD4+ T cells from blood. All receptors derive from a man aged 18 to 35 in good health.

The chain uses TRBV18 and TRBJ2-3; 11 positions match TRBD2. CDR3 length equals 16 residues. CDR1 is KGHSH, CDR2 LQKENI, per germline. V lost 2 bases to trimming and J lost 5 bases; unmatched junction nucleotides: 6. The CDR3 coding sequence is TGTGCCAGCTCACCAATAACTAGCGGGAGCGTAGATACGCAGTATTTT. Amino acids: CASSPITSGSVDTQYF.

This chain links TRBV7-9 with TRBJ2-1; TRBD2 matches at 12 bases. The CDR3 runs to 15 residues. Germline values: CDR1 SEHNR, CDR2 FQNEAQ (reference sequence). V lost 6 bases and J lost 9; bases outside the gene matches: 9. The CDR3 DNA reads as TGTGCCAGCAGAGATCTAGCGGGAGGGCCAAGTGAGCAGTTCTTC. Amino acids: CASRDLAGGPSEQFF.

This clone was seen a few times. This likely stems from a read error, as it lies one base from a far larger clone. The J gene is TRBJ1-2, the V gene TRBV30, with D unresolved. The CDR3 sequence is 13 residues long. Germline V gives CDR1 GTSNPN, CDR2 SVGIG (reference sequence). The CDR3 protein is CAGSLERTKGYTF. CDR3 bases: TGTGCCGGGAGTCTGGAGAGAACTAAGGGCTACACCTTC. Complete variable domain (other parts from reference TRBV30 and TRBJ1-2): SQTIHQWPATLVQPVGSPLSLECTVEGTSNPNLYWYRQAAGRGLQLLFYSVGIGQISSEVPQNLSASRPQDRQFILSSKKLLLSDSGFYLCAGSLERTKGYTFGSGTRLTVV.

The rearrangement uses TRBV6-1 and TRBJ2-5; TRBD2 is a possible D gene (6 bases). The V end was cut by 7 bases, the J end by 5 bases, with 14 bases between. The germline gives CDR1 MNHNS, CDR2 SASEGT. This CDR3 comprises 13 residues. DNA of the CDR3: TGTGCCAGCACATCGGGAGCCACGGAGACCCAGTACTTC. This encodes CASTSGATETQYF.

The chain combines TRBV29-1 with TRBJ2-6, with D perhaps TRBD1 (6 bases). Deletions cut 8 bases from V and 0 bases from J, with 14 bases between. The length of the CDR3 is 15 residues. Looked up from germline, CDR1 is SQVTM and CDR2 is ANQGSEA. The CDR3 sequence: CSSLEGGSGANVLTF. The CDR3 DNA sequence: TGCAGCTCCTTGGAAGGGGGCTCTGGGGCCAACGTCCTGACTTTC.

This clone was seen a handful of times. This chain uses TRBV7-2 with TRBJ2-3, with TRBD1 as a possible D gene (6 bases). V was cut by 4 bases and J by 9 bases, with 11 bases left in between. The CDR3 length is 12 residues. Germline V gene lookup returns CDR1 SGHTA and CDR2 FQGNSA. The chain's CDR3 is CASSSSGTTQYF. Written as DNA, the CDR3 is TGTGCCAGCAGCTCTTCAGGGACAACGCAGTATTTT.

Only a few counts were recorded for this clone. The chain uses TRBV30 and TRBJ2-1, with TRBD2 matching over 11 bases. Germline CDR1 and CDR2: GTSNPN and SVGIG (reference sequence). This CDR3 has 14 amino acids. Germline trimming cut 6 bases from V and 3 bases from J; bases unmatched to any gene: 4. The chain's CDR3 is CACITSGSYNEQFF. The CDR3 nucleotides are TGTGCCTGCATAACTAGCGGGAGCTACAATGAGCAGTTCTTC.

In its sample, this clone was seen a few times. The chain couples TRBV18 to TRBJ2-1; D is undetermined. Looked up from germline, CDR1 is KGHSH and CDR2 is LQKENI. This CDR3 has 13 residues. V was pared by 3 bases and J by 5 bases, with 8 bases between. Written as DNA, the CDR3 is TGTGCCAGCTCACCCCCCGAGGACAATGAGCAGTTCTTC. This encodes CASSPPEDNEQFF. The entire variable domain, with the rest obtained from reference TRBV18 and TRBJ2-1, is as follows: NAGVMQNPRHLVRRRGQEARLRCSPMKGHSHVYWYRQLPEEGLKFMVYLQKENIIDESGMPKERFSAEFPKEGPSILRIQQVVRGDSAAYFCASSPPEDNEQFFGPGTRLTVL.

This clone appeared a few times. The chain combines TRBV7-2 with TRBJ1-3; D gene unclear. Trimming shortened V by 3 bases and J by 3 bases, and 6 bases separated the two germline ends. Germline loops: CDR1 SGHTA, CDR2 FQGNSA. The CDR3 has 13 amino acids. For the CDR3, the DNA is TGTGCCAGCAGCTTGTGGCTTGGAAACACCATATATTTT. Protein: CASSLWLGNTIYF.

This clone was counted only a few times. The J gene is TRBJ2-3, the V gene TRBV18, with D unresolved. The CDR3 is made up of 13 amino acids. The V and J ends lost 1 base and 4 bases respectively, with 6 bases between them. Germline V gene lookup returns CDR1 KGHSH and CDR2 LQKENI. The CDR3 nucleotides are TGTGCCAGCTCACCACTAATCGCAGATACGCAGTATTTT. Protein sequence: CASSPLIADTQYF.